This section outlines one TCR beta chain sequence together with its context. What it recognizes is unknown. This sample was taken from a study of radiation and T cells in renal cell carcinoma. Whole-study findings and limits: Top tumor clonotypes rose in blood 2 weeks post-radiation, then contracted.

The CDR3 sequence is 14 residues long. V dropped 4 bases and J dropped 7 bases, with 16 bases sitting between them. The germline CDR1 and CDR2 sequences are SGHTA and FQGNSA. Time point reported: blood 2 weeks post-SBRT. Stated treatment: 15 Gy SBRT to primary tumor, nephrectomy 4 weeks later. Serial blood draws occurred at baseline and 2 and 4 weeks post-SBRT. This table comes from immunoSEQ multiplex PCR, and its TCRdb copy is limited to in-frame clones, with some not included. Of around 130,000 clones listed, more than 75% were seen once; the top ten hold 5.5% to 6.5%. The genes are TRBV7-2 and TRBJ1-2, with D possibly being TRBD1 (6 bases). This sequence was found in a woman between 65 and 79 years old with renal cell carcinoma. The material sequenced was blood, taken from a patient whose treatment included radiotherapy and nephrectomy. CDR3: CASSSSTRGGGYTF. The CDR3 nucleotides read TGTGCCAGCAGCTCCTCCACCAGGGGCGGTGGCTACACCTTC.